These T cell receptor beta chains were read from a single sample in a study of cytomegalovirus exposure and HLA in healthy donors. TCRdb's copy holds only in-frame clones and misses some; the assay was immunoSEQ multiplex PCR. The data hold some 200,000 clones, with about two thirds observed a single time. Material: PBMCs. The receptor set was obtained from a man aged 35 to 55 in good health and CMV-seropositive. Both conserved end residues are part of each CDR3. The order of the fields is V gene, J gene, CDR3 protein.

v_call: TRBV5-1; j_call: TRBJ2-7; cdr3_aa: CASSSGDRVPHEQYF
v_call: TRBV11-2; j_call: TRBJ2-5; cdr3_aa: CASSFSNDAETQYF
v_call: TRBV6-5; j_call: TRBJ1-2; cdr3_aa: CASSYSGTGGDYGYTF
v_call: TRBV11-2; j_call: TRBJ1-4; cdr3_aa: CASRQGAGNEKLFF
v_call: TRBV7-2; j_call: TRBJ2-6; cdr3_aa: CASSFGTGLLVANVLTF
v_call: TRBV6-4; j_call: TRBJ1-3; cdr3_aa: CASSDSTKGNTIYF
v_call: TRBV5-1; j_call: TRBJ1-4; cdr3_aa: CASSSGQTNEKLFF
v_call: TRBV11-2; j_call: TRBJ2-2; cdr3_aa: CASSPTSGGDGGELFF
v_call: TRBV9; j_call: TRBJ2-3; cdr3_aa: CASSVGGRPATDTQYF
v_call: TRBV18; j_call: TRBJ2-5; cdr3_aa: CASSLSGGETQYF
v_call: TRBV29-1; j_call: TRBJ2-5; cdr3_aa: CSVDRKETQYF
v_call: TRBV9; j_call: TRBJ2-3; cdr3_aa: CASSGGLAVTDTQYF
v_call: TRBV4-1; j_call: TRBJ2-7; cdr3_aa: CASSLRTGASYEQYF
v_call: TRBV21-1; j_call: TRBJ2-1; cdr3_aa: CASSKGGLRPSYNEQFF
v_call: TRBV5-6; j_call: TRBJ2-3; cdr3_aa: CASSLDGLPVFGTQYF
v_call: TRBV28; j_call: TRBJ1-4; cdr3_aa: CASLDSRNEKLFF
v_call: TRBV27; j_call: TRBJ2-7; cdr3_aa: CASSQTGGFEQYF
v_call: TRBV18; j_call: TRBJ2-7; cdr3_aa: CASSRDRDLLYEQYF
v_call: TRBV7-2; j_call: TRBJ2-2; cdr3_aa: CASSPPSGRNGELFF
v_call: TRBV7-8; j_call: TRBJ1-1; cdr3_aa: CASSAREQKNTEAFF
v_call: TRBV7-2; j_call: TRBJ2-5; cdr3_aa: CASSLAGRNLGEAQYF
v_call: TRBV11-1; j_call: TRBJ2-2; cdr3_aa: CASSLRNTGELFF
v_call: TRBV6-5; j_call: TRBJ2-5; cdr3_aa: CASSPWTQETQYF
v_call: TRBV6-1; j_call: TRBJ2-1; cdr3_aa: CASSEDGREQFF
v_call: TRBV6-5; j_call: TRBJ2-5; cdr3_aa: CASSYDRLARETQYF
v_call: TRBV7-2; j_call: TRBJ2-3; cdr3_aa: CASSLDGSSGEADTQYF
v_call: TRBV2; j_call: TRBJ1-2; cdr3_aa: CASSSQGRGYGYTF
v_call: TRBV7-9; j_call: TRBJ1-1; cdr3_aa: CASSSPGTLRDTEAFF